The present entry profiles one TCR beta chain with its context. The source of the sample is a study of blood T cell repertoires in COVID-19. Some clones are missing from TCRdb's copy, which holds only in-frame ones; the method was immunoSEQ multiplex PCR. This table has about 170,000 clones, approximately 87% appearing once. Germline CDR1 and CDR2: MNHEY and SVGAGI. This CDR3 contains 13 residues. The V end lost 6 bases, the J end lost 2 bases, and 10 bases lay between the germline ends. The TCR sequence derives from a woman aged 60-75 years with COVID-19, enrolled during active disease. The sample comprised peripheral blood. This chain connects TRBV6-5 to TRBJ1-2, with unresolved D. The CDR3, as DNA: TGTGCCAGCAGGAAGCAGACAAACTATGGCTACACCTTC. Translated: CASRKQTNYGYTF.